These 5 T cell receptor beta chains came from one sample sequenced in a study of regulatory T cells in long-lasting Graves disease. Time point denoted: newly diagnosed GD, antithyroid drugs for less than 3 months. Scientists built the TCR library using RNA that was extracted from PBMCs. Arm-PCR of CDR3 regions and iRepertoire HTBI primers were used to build TCR beta libraries. MiXCR, run by TCRdb on the multiplex PCR reads, gives a single entry per CDR3 protein. This sample has 250,000 to 400,000 distinct CDR3 sequences; roughly 18% occur once, and the top ten carry more than 30%. This specimen consisted of peripheral blood mononuclear cells (PBMCs), obtained at new diagnosis, from a patient treated with antithyroid drugs. All receptors come from a female donor with Graves disease.

This clonotype was counted at least ten times. The chain is built from TRBV6-5 and TRBJ2-1; 9 bases are shared with TRBD2. The CDR3 runs to 17 residues. Germline CDR1 and CDR2: MNHEY and SVGAGI. Germline trimming cut 0 bases from V and 7 bases from J; bases unmatched to any gene: 10. CDR3 nucleotides: TGTGCCAGCAGTTACTCCCCTCGAGCGGGGGGTCGGAATGAGCAGTTCTTC. Its protein is CASSYSPRAGGRNEQFF.

This clonotype was detected ten times or more. This sequence joins TRBV7-6 and TRBJ2-1; D remains unclear. The V gene's germline CDR1 is SGHVS and CDR2 FNYEAQ. The V and J ends lost 0 bases and 6 bases respectively, with 9 bases between them. The CDR3 extends over 14 amino acids. As DNA, the CDR3 is TGTGCCAGCAGCTTAGCTGGTGGGTTCAATGAGCAGTTCTTC. It specifies CASSLAGGFNEQFF. The complete variable domain, with remaining parts taken from reference TRBV7-6 and TRBJ2-1, reads GAGVSQSPRYKVTKRGQDVALRCDPISGHVSLYWYRQALGQGPEFLTYFNYEAQQDKSGLPNDRFSAERPEGSISTLTIQRTEQRDSAMYRCASSLAGGFNEQFFGPGTRLTVL.

This clonotype was observed many times. This rearrangement joins TRBV12-3 or TRBV12-4 to TRBJ1-1, with 11 bases aligning to TRBD1. J was trimmed by 4 bases and V by 5 bases; bases with no gene match: 9. There are 16 residues in the CDR3. This CDR3 is CASSTGQGGEGTEAFF. The CDR3 DNA reads TGTGCCAGCAGTACGGGACAGGGGGGAGAGGGCACTGAAGCTTTCTTT.

This clonotype occurred many times. This rearrangement joins TRBV19 to TRBJ1-1; D gene uncertain. V lost 0 bases, J lost 1 base, and 9 bases lay in between. The CDR3 is made up of 15 amino acids. The V gene's germline CDR1 is LNHDA and CDR2 SQIVND (reference sequence). The CDR3 DNA follows: TGTGCCAGTAGTATAGATCCGCCAGGGAACACTGAAGCTTTCTTT. Translating it yields CASSIDPPGNTEAFF.

Notes on this clonotype: A far bigger clonotype differs at one base, so this is likely a read error. J is TRBJ2-7 and V is TRBV2, with TRBD1 matching over 7 bases. The CDR3 is 13 residues long. Germline V gives CDR1 SNHLY, CDR2 FYNNEI. The CDR3 loop is CATQDRFTYEQCF. In DNA form, the CDR3 reads TGTGCCACCCAGGACAGGTTTACCTACGAGCAGTGCTTC.